This note documents a single T cell receptor beta chain sequence. What it recognizes is unknown. The source material, RNA transcripts, was used to amplify TCR beta CDR3 regions. With the HTBI primer set, the TCR CDR3 went through a first round of RT-PCR. Each CDR3 protein is one row after TCRdb ran MiXCR on the multiplex PCR reads. The sample has approximately 710,000 distinct CDR3 sequences; roughly 17% are singletons. The V and J ends lost 4 bases and 7 bases respectively, with 14 bases between them. There are 14 residues in the CDR3. Germline CDR1 reads SGHRS; CDR2 reads YFSETQ. This record comes from a study of T cells in Graves' hyperthyroidism and ophthalmopathy. Study results and limitations: Ophthalmopathy, which appeared later, was predicted by the model a median 6.5 months before onset. Within blood appeared most thyroid clonotypes that had expanded above 0.001.

Stability of Graves' hyperthyroidism was defined as absent ophthalmopathy progression within 18 months. The origin of this receptor is a man aged 50-59 years with Graves' hyperthyroidism. The chain uses TRBV5-1 and TRBJ1-4; D perhaps matches TRBD1 (5 bases). Sequenced sample: blood. The CDR3 loop reads CASSPGGMSEKLFF. Here the CDR3 DNA reads TGCGCCAGCAGCCCTGGGGGAATGAGTGAAAAACTGTTTTTT. The full variable domain, with the rest looked up from reference TRBV5-1 and TRBJ1-4, is KAGVTQTPRYLIKTRGQQVTLSCSPISGHRSVSWYQQTPGQGLQFLFEYFSETQRNKGNFPGRFSGRQFSNSRSEMNVSTLELGDSALYLCASSPGGMSEKLFFGSGTQLSVL.